These 27 T cell receptor beta chains were sequenced from one sample in a study of blood T cell repertoires in COVID-19. Sequencing used immunoSEQ multiplex PCR; TCRdb keeps in-frame clones, though not all of them. The sample has approximately 160,000 clones, around four fifths seen once. Sequencing input: peripheral blood. Source of these receptors: a woman older than 75 with acute or convalescent COVID-19.

The chain combines TRBV6-2 or TRBV6-3 with TRBJ2-1, with TRBD2 identical over 10 bases. The length of the CDR3 is 19 residues. Trimming at V came to 5 bases and at J to 0 bases, leaving 13 bases not matched to a gene. CDR1 MNHEY and CDR2 SVGEGT come from the germline V gene. CDR3 amino acids: CASSPEMDLAGVSYNEQFF. Here the CDR3 DNA reads TGTGCCAGCAGTCCCGAAATGGACCTAGCGGGAGTCTCCTACAATGAGCAGTTCTTC.

The table lists this clone with a count of one. The genes are TRBV4-1 and TRBJ1-5, with 9 nucleotides matching TRBD1. This CDR3 comprises 15 residues. Germline CDR1 reads MGHRA; CDR2 reads YSYEKL. With V trimmed by 4 bases and J by 3 bases, 4 bases remained unmatched. The CDR3: CASSLRDRDNQPQHF. The DNA of the CDR3 is TGCGCCAGCAGCCTACGGGACAGGGACAATCAGCCCCAGCATTTT.

The chain joins TRBV14 to TRBJ2-1; perhaps TRBD2 as D (6 bases). This CDR3 has 14 residues. V lost 3 bases, J lost 8 bases, and 14 bases lay in between. Germline V gene lookup returns CDR1 SGHDN and CDR2 FVKESK. The CDR3 sequence is CASSHRDFRDEQFF. Written as DNA, the CDR3 is TGTGCCAGCAGCCACCGGGACTTTAGGGATGAGCAGTTCTTC.

V is TRBV6-2 or TRBV6-3 and J is TRBJ2-3, with D possibly matching TRBD2 (5 bases). The CDR3 contains 15 residues. V lost 2 bases and J 2 bases, leaving 11 bases between the germline ends. The germline gives CDR1 MNHEY, CDR2 SVGEGT. The CDR3 region is CASSYGLLITDTQYF. Written as DNA, the CDR3 is TGTGCCAGCAGTTACGGACTCTTGATCACAGATACGCAGTATTTT.

The chain employs TRBV11-2 and TRBJ2-7; 7 bases are shared with TRBD2. The CDR3 contains 15 residues. Germline V gives CDR1 SGHAT, CDR2 FQNNGV. With V trimmed by 0 bases and J by 7 bases, 9 bases remained unmatched. This CDR3 is CASSLDRWEGGEQYF. For the CDR3, the DNA is TGTGCCAGCAGCTTAGATCGGTGGGAGGGCGGAGAGCAGTACTTC.

CDR3 nucleotide sequence: TGCGCCAGCAGCCCAAAAAAGGGACAGGGGAACACCGGGGAGCTGTTTTTT. This codes for CASSPKKGQGNTGELFF. This chain connects TRBV5-1 to TRBJ2-2, with 9 bases aligning to TRBD1. Trimming removed 4 bases from V and 1 base from J; junction bases left unmatched: 8. The CDR3 has 17 residues. Germline V gene data show CDR1 as SGHRS and CDR2 as YFSETQ. Based on the CDR3 plus reference TRBV5-1 and TRBJ2-2, the full variable domain is KAGVTQTPRYLIKTRGQQVTLSCSPISGHRSVSWYQQTPGQGLQFLFEYFSETQRNKGNFPGRFSGRQFSNSRSEMNVSTLELGDSALYLCASSPKKGQGNTGELFFGEGSRLTVL.

This clone was counted between two and nine times. The chain employs TRBV18 and TRBJ1-1, with TRBD1 matching 8 bases. CDR1 is KGHSH, CDR2 LQKENI, per germline. The trim removed 0 bases at V and 5 bases at J, leaving 8 bases unmatched. This CDR3 region has 16 residues. CDR3 sequence reads: CASSPPMTGAKTEAFF. DNA of the CDR3: TGTGCCAGCTCACCACCGATGACAGGGGCCAAAACTGAAGCTTTCTTT.

This chain connects TRBV27 to TRBJ2-5; TRBD2 aligns across 7 bases. The CDR3 spans 14 residues. Germline CDR1 and CDR2: MNHEY and SMNVEV (reference sequence). V lost 6 bases to trimming and J lost 4 bases; unmatched junction nucleotides: 8. In DNA form, the CDR3 reads TGTGCCAGCAGCTTTCGGGGACTATCAGAGACCCAGTACTTC. Translated: CASSFRGLSETQYF.

The chain joins TRBV3-1 (or the pseudogene TRBV3-2) to TRBJ1-1; TRBD1 agrees at 10 bases. The CDR3 length is 14 residues. Per the germline V gene, CDR1 is LGHDT and CDR2 is YNNKEL (reference sequence). Trimming cost V 4 bases and J 4 bases; bases outside gene matches: 3. CDR3 protein: CASSPRDRGTEAFF. CDR3 nucleotide sequence: TGTGCCAGCAGCCCCCGGGACAGGGGCACTGAAGCTTTCTTT.

The chain couples TRBV15 to TRBJ1-4, with D tentatively TRBD1 (6 bases). This CDR3 has 14 residues. Germline V CDR1 and CDR2: LNHNV, YYDKDF (reference sequence). The germline V and J ends were trimmed by 0 bases and 8 bases, with 10 bases remaining between them. The CDR3 is CATSRDRGNEKLFF. The CDR3 bases are TGTGCCACCAGCAGAGACAGGGGTAACGAAAAACTGTTTTTT.

This sequence joins TRBV29-1 and TRBJ2-7; 8 bases are shared with TRBD1. Germline V CDR1 and CDR2: SQVTM, ANQGSEA. The J segment lost 0 bases and the V segment lost 1 base, leaving 5 bases of the junction unmatched. The CDR3 sequence is 15 residues long. The CDR3 loop is CSVEGMTGVSYEQYF. In DNA, the CDR3 is TGCAGCGTTGAAGGGATGACAGGGGTCTCCTACGAGCAGTACTTC.

The chain joins TRBV7-6 to TRBJ2-3; D is ambiguous. CDR1 is SGHVS and CDR2 is FNYEAQ in the germline V gene. CDR3 size: 13 residues. Trimming took off 5 bases at V and 2 bases at J, with 8 bases between the two ends. The CDR3 nucleotides are TGTGCCAGCAGCCTTGACACCACAGATACGCAGTATTTT. This encodes CASSLDTTDTQYF.

The sample holds many counts of this clone. The CDR3 region has the DNA TGTGCCAGCAGCCCCAGTCACAGGGAGACCCAGTACTTC. Residues: CASSPSHRETQYF. J is TRBJ2-5 and V is TRBV3-1 (or the pseudogene TRBV3-2), with D possibly being TRBD1 (5 bases). This CDR3 spans 13 amino acids. CDR1 and CDR2 (germline): LGHDT, YNNKEL (reference sequence). Trimming pared 4 bases from V and 5 bases from J, leaving 11 bases between.

The chain employs TRBV27 and TRBJ2-5; possibly TRBD1 for D (6 bases). The V gene lost 10 bases and the J gene lost 1 base, with 16 bases spanning the gap. CDR1 MNHEY and CDR2 SMNVEV come from the germline V gene (reference sequence). This CDR3 region has 14 residues. CDR3 loop: CATAQGYSQETQYF. The CDR3 DNA is TGTGCCACGGCCCAGGGGTACTCCCAAGAGACCCAGTACTTC.

The chain recombines TRBV3-1 (or the pseudogene TRBV3-2) with TRBJ2-7, with 10 nucleotides matching TRBD1. CDR3 length equals 17 residues. Trimming at V came to 0 bases and at J to 2 bases, leaving 7 bases not matched to a gene. Germline CDR1 is LGHDT and CDR2 is YNNKEL (reference sequence). CDR3 bases: TGTGCCAGCAGCCAAGACTATCCGGGACAGGGGCCCTACGAGCAGTACTTC. This codes for CASSQDYPGQGPYEQYF.

The CDR3 nucleotides are TGTGCCAGCAGTCGGGGAGTGGGAGATACGCAGTATTTT. This sequence encodes CASSRGVGDTQYF. V and J are TRBV7-2 and TRBJ2-3; TRBD2 is a possible D gene (5 bases). This CDR3 region has 13 residues. From germline, CDR1 is SGHTA and CDR2 FQGNSA. V gave up 6 bases and J gave up 5 bases, with 12 bases separating them.

The chain combines TRBV5-1 with TRBJ2-1, with 9 bases fitting TRBD2. The junction had 7 bases not matched to a gene; V was cut back by 4 bases and J by 2 bases. Germline V gene sequence: CDR1 SGHRS, CDR2 YFSETQ. The CDR3 totals 16 residues. The CDR3 sequence: CASSRASGTPYNEQFF. The CDR3 nucleotides read TGCGCCAGCAGCCGCGCTAGCGGGACCCCCTACAATGAGCAGTTCTTC.

The chain recombines TRBV5-1 with TRBJ2-2, with 11 bases that match TRBD2. From germline, CDR1 is SGHRS and CDR2 YFSETQ. Germline trimming cut 4 bases from V and 7 bases from J; bases unmatched to any gene: 12. There are 17 residues in the CDR3. This CDR3 is CASSPRLAGRASGELFF. The CDR3 DNA reads as TGCGCCAGCAGCCCACGACTAGCGGGAAGGGCGAGCGGGGAGCTGTTTTTT.

J is TRBJ2-2 and V is TRBV5-6; 7 nucleotides agree with TRBD1. Trimming removed 4 bases from V and 7 bases from J; junction bases left unmatched: 4. Germline V gene lookup returns CDR1 SGHDT and CDR2 YYEEEE. The CDR3 is made up of 13 amino acids. CDR3 nucleotides: TGTGCCAGCAGCCAACAGGGGTACGGGGAGCTGTTTTTT. Protein: CASSQQGYGELFF.

A single count supports this clone. The genes are TRBV5-4 and TRBJ2-5; tentatively, D is TRBD2 (5 bases). V was shortened by 3 bases and J by 2 bases, with 14 bases between the two germline ends. Per the germline V gene, CDR1 is SGHNT and CDR2 is YYREEE (reference sequence). The CDR3 spans 15 residues. CDR3 amino acids: CASSSPGIQQETQYF. CDR3 nucleotides: TGTGCCAGCAGCTCCCCGGGAATCCAGCAAGAGACCCAGTACTTC.

The chain couples TRBV15 to TRBJ2-1; D may be TRBD1 (6 bases). The CDR3 contains 14 residues. Per germline, CDR1 LNHNV and CDR2 YYDKDF (reference sequence). Deletions cut 3 bases from V and 7 bases from J, with 13 bases between. The CDR3 nucleotides are TGTGCCACCAGCAGTGGGACAAGGGGAAATGAGCAGTTCTTC. This sequence encodes CATSSGTRGNEQFF.

The chain is built from TRBV4-1 and TRBJ2-7; no clear D. Germline values: CDR1 MGHRA, CDR2 YSYEKL. With 2 bases removed from V and 4 bases from J, the gap between germline ends came to 12 bases. This CDR3 region has 14 residues. This chain's CDR3 is CASSQLNDFYEQYF. The CDR3, as DNA: TGCGCCAGCAGCCAACTGAATGACTTTTACGAGCAGTACTTC.

The V call is TRBV15, the J call TRBJ1-4; unclear D gene. Germline values: CDR1 LNHNV, CDR2 YYDKDF (reference sequence). The CDR3 sequence is 15 residues long. Trimming shortened V by 1 base and J by 5 bases, and 11 bases separated the two germline ends. The chain's CDR3 is CATSRVHAENEKLFF. The CDR3 nucleotides are TGTGCCACCAGCAGAGTTCACGCGGAAAATGAAAAACTGTTTTTT.

The chain joins TRBV7-2 to TRBJ1-4; 9 nucleotides line up with TRBD1. The germline CDR1 and CDR2 sequences are SGHTA and FQGNSA. Trimming at V came to 0 bases and at J to 10 bases, leaving 3 bases not matched to a gene. This CDR3 has 14 amino acids. The DNA for the CDR3 is TGTGCCAGCAGCTTAGCCCTGACAGGGGGAAAACTGTTTTTT. Its translation is CASSLALTGGKLFF.

V usage is TRBV7-9 and J usage is TRBJ1-2; D is ambiguous. Trimming removed 5 bases at V and 4 bases at J, with 14 bases between. The length of the CDR3 is 14 residues. Germline CDR1 SEHNR, CDR2 FQNEAQ (reference sequence). The CDR3 protein is CASSLDSLGYGYTF. As DNA, the CDR3 is TGTGCCAGCAGCCTTGACTCTTTGGGCTATGGCTACACCTTC.

This rearrangement joins TRBV7-8 to TRBJ1-1, with a tentative D call TRBD1 (6 bases). The germline CDR1 and CDR2 sequences are SGHVS and FQNEAQ. V was shortened by 1 base and J by 4 bases, with 10 bases between the two germline ends. The CDR3 is made up of 14 amino acids. The CDR3 sequence is CASSLGSRGTEAFF. Written as DNA, the CDR3 is TGTGCCAGCAGCTTAGGAAGCAGGGGCACTGAAGCTTTCTTT.

This chain joins TRBV5-1 and TRBJ2-2; 7 positions agree with TRBD2. Trimming at V came to 4 bases and at J to 3 bases, leaving 6 bases not matched to a gene. Germline CDR1 reads SGHRS; CDR2 reads YFSETQ. This CDR3 region has 15 residues. CDR3 in DNA: TGCGCCAGCAGCAGGCGGGAGATCGACACCGGGGAGCTGTTTTTT. This encodes CASSRREIDTGELFF.